These 3 T cell receptor beta chains were all obtained from the same sample, sequenced in a study of tumor and adjacent non-tumor tissue in lung cancer. A modified ARM-PCR protocol with three rounds of nested PCR amplified TCRbeta. TCRdb redid the calling of the multiplex PCR reads with MiXCR, one entry per CDR3 protein. The sample shows more than 55,000 distinct CDR3 sequences, around three quarters of them seen only once. The template was RNA from unsorted bulk tissue. The normal lung tissue was taken more than 3 cm from the tumor edge. The sequencing input was distant non-tumor lung tissue. These receptors were obtained from a man between 60 and 75 years old with non-small cell lung cancer.

In regard to this clonotype: A read error may account for a junction end that differs from germline. The chain recombines TRBV29-1 with TRBJ1-1, with a possible D match to TRBD1 (6 bases). The CDR3 runs 15 residues. Germline loops: CDR1 SQVTM, CDR2 ANQGSEA. The CDR3 DNA sequence: TGCAGTGTTGGAGGAGGTGAGGGGGTTCTCACTGAAGCTTACTTT. It is translated as CSVGGGEGVLTEAYF.

The chain uses TRBV4-2 and TRBJ2-7; D is uncertain. Germline V gene lookup returns CDR1 LGHNA and CDR2 YNFKEQ. The CDR3 totals 12 residues. Trimming left V 7 bases short and J 3 bases short, with 10 bases between. The CDR3 here is CASNHGIYEQYF. CDR3 DNA sequence: TGTGCCAGCAACCACGGCATCTACGAGCAGTACTTC.

As to this clonotype: At one end, the junction sequence differs from germline, possibly due to a read error. This chain connects TRBV7-9 to TRBJ2-1; D may be TRBD2 (6 bases). This CDR3 is built from 13 residues. Germline CDR1 SEHNR, CDR2 FQNEAQ (reference sequence). CDR3 DNA: TGTGCCAGCAGCTTGACGGGAGTAGTTGAGAAGTTCTTC. Residues: CASSLTGVVEKFF.